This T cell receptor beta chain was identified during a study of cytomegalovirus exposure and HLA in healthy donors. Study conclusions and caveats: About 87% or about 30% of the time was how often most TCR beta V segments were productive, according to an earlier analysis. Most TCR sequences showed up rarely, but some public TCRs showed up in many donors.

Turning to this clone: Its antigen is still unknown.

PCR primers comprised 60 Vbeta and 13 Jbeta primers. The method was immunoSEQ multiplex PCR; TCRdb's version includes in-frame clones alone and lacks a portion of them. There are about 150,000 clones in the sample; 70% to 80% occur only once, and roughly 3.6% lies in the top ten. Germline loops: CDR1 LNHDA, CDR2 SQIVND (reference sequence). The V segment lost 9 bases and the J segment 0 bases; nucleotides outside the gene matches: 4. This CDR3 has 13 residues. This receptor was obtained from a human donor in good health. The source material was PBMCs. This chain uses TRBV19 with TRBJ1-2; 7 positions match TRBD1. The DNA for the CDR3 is TGTGCCAGCCGGGACAGCTCTAACTATGGCTACACCTTC. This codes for CASRDSSNYGYTF.